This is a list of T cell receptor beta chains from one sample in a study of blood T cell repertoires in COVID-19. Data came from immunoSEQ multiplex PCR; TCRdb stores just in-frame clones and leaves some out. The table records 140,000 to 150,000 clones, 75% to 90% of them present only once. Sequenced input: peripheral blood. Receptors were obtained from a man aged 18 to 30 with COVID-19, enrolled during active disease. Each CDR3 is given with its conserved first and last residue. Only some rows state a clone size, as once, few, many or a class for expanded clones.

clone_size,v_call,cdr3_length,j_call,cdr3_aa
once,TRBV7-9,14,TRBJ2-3,CASSFGTDPDTQYF
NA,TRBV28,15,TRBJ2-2,CASNLLAGGTGELFF
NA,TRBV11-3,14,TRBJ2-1,CASSPTSPRNEQFF
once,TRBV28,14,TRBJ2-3,CASRLAIQTDTQYF
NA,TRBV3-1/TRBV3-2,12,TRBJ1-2,CASSQDMRSVSF
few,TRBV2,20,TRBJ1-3,CASSDPSGTGGTRRRNTIYF
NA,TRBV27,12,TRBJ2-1,CASSPSGREQFF
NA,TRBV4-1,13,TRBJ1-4,CASSQGTGRKLLF
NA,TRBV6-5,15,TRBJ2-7,CASSYLGDSSYEQYF
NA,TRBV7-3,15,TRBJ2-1,CASSLGLAGYNEQFF
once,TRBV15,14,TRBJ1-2,CATSRGTGADGYTF
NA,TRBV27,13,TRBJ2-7,CASSSHSPYEQYF
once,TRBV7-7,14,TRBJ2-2,CASSLGTATGELFF
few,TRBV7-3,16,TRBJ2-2,CASSLAGGSNTGELFF
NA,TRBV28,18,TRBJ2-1,CASSSWGASGMMYNEQFF
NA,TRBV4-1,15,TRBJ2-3,CASSIRALGSYTQYF
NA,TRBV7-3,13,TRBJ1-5,CASSSSPNQPQHF
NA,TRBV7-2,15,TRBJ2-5,CASSPGTVLQETQYF
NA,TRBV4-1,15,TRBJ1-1,CASSQVPGGNTEAFF
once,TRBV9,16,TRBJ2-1,CASSVIAGGVYNEQFF
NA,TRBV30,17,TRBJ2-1,CAWKGTSGYLAANEQFF
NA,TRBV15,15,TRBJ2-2,CATSGAGPRGGELFF
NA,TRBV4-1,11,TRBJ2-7,CATGTAYEQYF
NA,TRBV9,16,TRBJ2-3,CASSSRLAGAGDTQYF
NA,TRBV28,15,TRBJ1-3,CASSLWEGSGNTIYF
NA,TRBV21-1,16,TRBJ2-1,CASKRGDRGRLNEQFF
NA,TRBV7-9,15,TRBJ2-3,CASSLSGSATDTQYF
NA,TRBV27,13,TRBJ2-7,CASSSSVPYEQYF
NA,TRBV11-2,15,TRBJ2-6,CASSYDRAGANVLTF
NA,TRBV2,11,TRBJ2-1,CATTTRREQFF
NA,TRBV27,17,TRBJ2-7,CASSLSAGLAGVQEQYF
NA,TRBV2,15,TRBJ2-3,CASSELAGGTDTQYF
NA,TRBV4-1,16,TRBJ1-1,CASSHRATGPNTEAFF
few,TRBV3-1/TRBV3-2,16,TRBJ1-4,CASSQGHGTANEKLLF
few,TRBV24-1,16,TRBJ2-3,CATSGALAGESDTQYF
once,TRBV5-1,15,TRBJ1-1,CASSAAGGLNTEAFF
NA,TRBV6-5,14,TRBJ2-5,CASSYGPPRETQYF
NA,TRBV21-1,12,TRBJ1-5,CASSYRRQPQHF
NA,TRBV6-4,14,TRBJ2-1,CASKRESSYNEQFF
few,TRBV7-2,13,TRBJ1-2,CASSLDRLYGYTF
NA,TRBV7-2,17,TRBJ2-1,CASSLAGGSISYNEQFF